This T cell receptor beta chain is drawn from a study of T cell clonality in common variable immunodeficiency. Study conclusions and caveats: Shared TCRbeta clones were fewer between CVID subjects than controls. Common variable immunodeficiency TCR beta sequences reportedly had fewer deletions and N-nucleotide insertions.

TCRdb keeps only in-frame clones here, not all; method: immunoSEQ multiplex PCR. The sample counts about 43,000 clones, none seen once; the ten largest own around 2.1%. The CDR3 runs to 13 residues. Germline trimming cut 2 bases from V and 6 bases from J; bases unmatched to any gene: 0. The V gene's germline CDR1 is WNHNN and CDR2 SYGVQD (reference sequence). This clone was counted many times. Its specificity is not known. The observed sequence ends 3 residues before the CDR3 terminus, with the missing tail filled in from the germline J gene. This TCR came from a person aged 18-70 years in good health. Source material: peripheral blood mononuclear cells. The chain is built from TRBV10-1 and TRBJ2-2, with TRBD1 matching over 7 bases. CDR3 DNA, as far as it was read: TGCGCCAGCAGTGAGACAGGGGCCGGGGAG. Translated, it gives CASSETGAGE. The CDR3 in full is CASSETGAGELFF.